This T cell receptor beta chain was captured by sequencing in a study of cytomegalovirus exposure and HLA in healthy donors. With respect to this clone: What it binds is not known.

60 Vbeta and 13 Jbeta primers were used in PCR. The table came from immunoSEQ multiplex PCR; TCRdb's copy has only in-frame clones and leaves some out. The sample carries under 90,000 clones, roughly 80% recorded once. The CDR3 loop spans 15 amino acids. Germline V lookup: CDR1 MNHEY, CDR2 SVGAGI. Losses at the gene ends were 2 bases for V and 2 bases for J; bases not matched to a gene: 5. General observations from the study: Cytomegalovirus status was reportedly diagnosed by the classifier with high sensitivity and specificity.

The clonotype comes from a woman between 35 and 50 years old in good health and CMV-seronegative. The chain combines TRBV6-5 with TRBJ1-1, with 7 bases lining up with TRBD1. Specimen: PBMCs. For the CDR3, the DNA is TGTGCCAGCAGTTACACTAGGACAGGCAACACTGAAGCTTTCTTT. This encodes CASSYTRTGNTEAFF.